Following are 23 T cell receptor beta chains from one sample sequenced in a study of T cells in Graves' hyperthyroidism and ophthalmopathy. Researchers amplified the TCR beta CDR3 regions from RNA transcripts. During a first-round RT-PCR of the TCR CDR3, the HTBI primer set was used. From the multiplex PCR reads, TCRdb called clonotypes with MiXCR, one entry per CDR3 protein. The profile shows 360,000 or so distinct CDR3 sequences, about 19% of them singletons. The source material was blood. These TCRs come from a woman between 18 and 30 years old with Graves' hyperthyroidism.

This clonotype appeared many times. The V gene is TRBV12-3 or TRBV12-4, the J gene TRBJ1-1; tentatively, D is TRBD1 (5 bases). V was pared by 7 bases and J by 1 base, with 10 bases between. The CDR3 totals 13 residues. CDR3 nucleotides: TGTGCCAGCACCTCTCAGGGGAACACTGAAGCTTTCTTT. Encoded protein: CASTSQGNTEAFF.

This clonotype showed up many times. The gene calls are TRBV11-1 and TRBJ1-3; D is unclear. Germline assignment: CDR1 SGHAT and CDR2 FQDESV (reference sequence). The CDR3 runs to 16 residues. V was pared by 1 base and J by 0 bases, with 10 bases between. For the CDR3, the DNA is TGTGCCAGCAGCTTAGACTCGGGTTACTCTGGAAACACCATATATTTT. It specifies CASSLDSGYSGNTIYF.

This clonotype occurred many times. The CDR3 nucleotides read TGTGCCAGCAGCGTAGCTTCAGGGTGGGAGACCCAGTACTTC. It encodes CASSVASGWETQYF. The chain links TRBV9 to TRBJ2-5, with D possibly TRBD1 on 5 matching bases. V dropped 0 bases and J dropped 5 bases, with 11 bases sitting between them. From germline, CDR1 is SGDLS and CDR2 YYNGEE. The CDR3 length is 14 residues.

This clonotype was detected ten times or more. The V call is TRBV29-1, the J call TRBJ1-2; D is possibly TRBD1 (6 bases). CDR3 length: 13 residues. The ends were cut back, 7 bases at V and 0 bases at J, with 12 bases in the middle. CDR1 SQVTM and CDR2 ANQGSEA come from the germline V gene. The CDR3 region has the DNA TGCAGCGCTAAGAGGGGGACTAACTATGGCTACACCTTC. Amino acid sequence: CSAKRGTNYGYTF.

In its sample, this clonotype was seen many times. The chain has TRBV29-1 and TRBJ1-5; 8 bases fit TRBD1. After removal of 5 bases from V and 4 bases from J, the junction contained 1 base not matched to a gene. The CDR3 has 12 amino acids. Germline CDR1 reads SQVTM; CDR2 reads ANQGSEA. CDR3 in DNA: TGCAGCGTTCGACAGGGGAATCAGCCCCAGCATTTT. It specifies CSVRQGNQPQHF. The full variable domain, with the rest looked up from reference TRBV29-1 and TRBJ1-5, is SAVISQKPSRDICQRGTSLTIQCQVDSQVTMMFWYRQQPGQSLTLIATANQGSEATYESGFVIDKFPISRPNLTFSTLTVSNMSPEDSSIYLCSVRQGNQPQHFGDGTRLSIL.

Comments on this clonotype: A read error may be the cause here, since a much bigger clone is one base away. The CDR3 ends on some other residue instead of the conserved phenylalanine or tryptophan, so this is likely a read error. The chain links TRBV20-1 to TRBJ2-7; D gene uncertain. Germline CDR1 and CDR2: DFQATT and SNEGSKA (reference sequence). The CDR3 contains 13 residues. Trimming shortened V by 2 bases and J by 3 bases, and 11 bases separated the two germline ends. The CDR3 sequence: CSARTPRVYEQYY. The DNA for the CDR3 is TGCAGTGCTAGAACGCCCCGGGTCTACGAGCAGTACTAC.

This clonotype was counted ten times or more. The CDR3 nucleotides read TGTGCCAGCACAGGCGAGGGGGAGACCCAGTACTTC. As protein: CASTGEGETQYF. The chain has TRBV2 and TRBJ2-5; D tentatively fits TRBD1 or TRBD2 (5 bases each). The CDR3 has 12 amino acids. CDR1 is SNHLY and CDR2 is FYNNEI in the germline V gene. V dropped 7 bases and J dropped 5 bases, with 11 bases sitting between them. Full variable domain (outside the CDR3, taken from reference TRBV2 and TRBJ2-5): EPEVTQTPSHQVTQMGQEVILRCVPISNHLYFYWYRQILGQKVEFLVSFYNNEISEKSEIFDDQFSVERPDGSNFTLKIRSTKLEDSAMYFCASTGEGETQYFGPGTRLLVL.

The chain links TRBV10-1 to TRBJ2-7; D is perhaps TRBD1 (5 bases). The germline gives CDR1 WNHNN, CDR2 SYGVQD (reference sequence). V was clipped by 3 bases and J by 2 bases, with 11 bases between them. The CDR3 loop spans 14 amino acids. The CDR3 protein is CASSDLGAPYEQYF. Written as DNA, the CDR3 is TGCGCCAGCAGTGATCTTGGGGCCCCCTACGAGCAGTACTTC.

This clonotype showed up just once. The chain has TRBV28 and TRBJ1-2, with D hard to call. Per the germline V gene, CDR1 is MDHEN and CDR2 is SYDVKM. The V and J ends lost 6 bases and 3 bases respectively, with 14 bases between them. The CDR3 is made up of 14 amino acids. The CDR3 protein is CASRNRAGDYGYTF. CDR3 sequence (DNA): TGTGCCAGCAGGAACAGAGCCGGTGACTATGGCTACACCTTC.

Ten or more counts support this clonotype. This chain joins TRBV18 and TRBJ2-5; 8 bases map to TRBD1. CDR3 size: 15 residues. V lost 2 bases and J lost 5; bases outside the gene matches: 7. CDR1 is KGHSH, CDR2 LQKENI, per germline. The CDR3, as DNA: TGTGCCAGCTCACCAAGGGACAGGAAGAGGGAGACCCAGTACTTC. It yields the protein CASSPRDRKRETQYF.

The chain links TRBV6-1 to TRBJ2-5, with D maybe TRBD2 (7 bases). V was pared by 7 bases and J by 1 base, with 16 bases between. Germline V lookup: CDR1 MNHNS, CDR2 SASEGT. The CDR3 runs to 15 residues. CDR3 region: CASTPRGGLQETQYF. The CDR3 nucleotides are TGTGCCAGCACTCCTAGGGGGGGCCTCCAAGAGACCCAGTACTTC.

In this sample, this clonotype turned up many times. The chain has TRBV6-5 and TRBJ2-2; 7 bases map to TRBD1. CDR1 MNHEY and CDR2 SVGAGI come from the germline V gene. V was pared by 4 bases and J by 3 bases, with 2 bases of the junction left unmatched. This CDR3 has 14 residues. The CDR3 sequence is CASSFTGDTGELFF. The CDR3 nucleotides are TGTGCCAGCAGTTTCACAGGGGACACCGGGGAGCTGTTTTTT.

This clonotype was recorded at least ten times. CDR3 region: CASSLSGGGNQPQHF. Written as DNA, the CDR3 is TGTGCCAGCAGCCTCTCCGGGGGAGGCAATCAGCCCCAGCATTTT. The chain uses TRBV9 and TRBJ1-5; tentative D call: TRBD1 (5 bases). CDR3 size: 15 residues. Germline CDR1 reads SGDLS; CDR2 reads YYNGEE. The V end was cut by 4 bases, the J end by 2 bases, with 13 bases between.

The CDR3 protein is CASMERDQPQHF. The DNA for the CDR3 is TGTGCCAGCATGGAGAGGGATCAGCCCCAGCATTTT. This chain links TRBV6-1 with TRBJ1-5; D is undetermined. The CDR3 is made up of 12 amino acids. Germline CDR1 and CDR2: MNHNS and SASEGT. Trimming left V 7 bases short and J 5 bases short, with 9 bases between.

The chain links TRBV5-6 to TRBJ1-1, with D uncertain. This CDR3 has 14 residues. Trimming pared 2 bases from V and 1 base from J, leaving 9 bases between. Germline CDR1 is SGHDT and CDR2 is YYEEEE. CDR3 nucleotides: TGTGCCAGCAGCTTTTGGGTCGGGAACACTGAAGCTTTCTTT. It translates to CASSFWVGNTEAFF.

This clonotype was picked up many times. This chain joins TRBV5-1 and TRBJ2-7, with D hard to call. This CDR3 comprises 13 residues. From germline, CDR1 is SGHRS and CDR2 YFSETQ. V dropped 1 base and J dropped 2 bases, with 7 bases sitting between them. In DNA, the CDR3 is TGCGCCAGCAGCTTGAGTCAGGCCTACGAGCAGTACTTC. As protein: CASSLSQAYEQYF.

The rearrangement joins TRBV6-2 or TRBV6-3 to TRBJ1-1, with D unresolved. V lost 7 bases and J 1 base, leaving 10 bases between the germline ends. The CDR3 covers 13 residues. The germline CDR1 and CDR2 sequences are MNHEY and SVGEGT. CDR3 coding DNA: TGTGCCAGCACTAGAAGCCCGAACACTGAAGCTTTCTTT. This encodes CASTRSPNTEAFF.

At least ten counts were recorded for this clonotype. The chain links TRBV18 to TRBJ1-1, with 8 bases identical to TRBD1. The germline V gene has CDR1 KGHSH and CDR2 LQKENI. The CDR3 is 14 residues long. Trimming removed 6 bases from V and 1 base from J; junction bases left unmatched: 4. The CDR3 DNA follows: TGTGCCAGCTCCGCAGGGGGCAGGAACACTGAAGCTTTCTTT. Amino acids: CASSAGGRNTEAFF.

Many counts were recorded for this clonotype. The chain employs TRBV5-1 and TRBJ1-5; D might be TRBD1 (5 bases). The CDR3 totals 15 residues. V shed 4 bases and J shed 5 bases, with 16 bases lying between them. Germline V gene lookup returns CDR1 SGHRS and CDR2 YFSETQ. The CDR3 DNA sequence: TGCGCCAGCAGCGTCGGGACTCCGCGAGATCAGCCCCAGCATTTT. It encodes CASSVGTPRDQPQHF.

This chain joins TRBV11-1 and TRBJ2-5; 8 bases are shared with TRBD2. Unmatched junction bases numbered 12, after V lost 3 bases and J lost 0 bases. CDR1 and CDR2 from the germline V gene are SGHAT and FQDESV (reference sequence). The CDR3 spans 18 residues. The CDR3 here is CASSFWSGGLLYQETQYF. The DNA of the CDR3 is TGTGCCAGCAGCTTTTGGTCGGGGGGGCTCCTGTACCAAGAGACCCAGTACTTC.

This clonotype was detected many times. This chain joins TRBV6-1 and TRBJ2-7; 7 bases match TRBD2. The V segment lost 5 bases and the J segment 6 bases; nucleotides outside the gene matches: 16. The CDR3 extends over 16 amino acids. Germline V gene lookup returns CDR1 MNHNS and CDR2 SASEGT. The CDR3 nucleotides read TGTGCCAGCAGTAGCCCTCGCGGGGGAAGCGTCTCCGAGCAGTACTTC. Its translation: CASSSPRGGSVSEQYF.

This clonotype came up a few times. The chain has TRBV9 and TRBJ2-2, with a weak D call TRBD1 (6 bases). The CDR3 totals 15 residues. Germline V gene sequence: CDR1 SGDLS, CDR2 YYNGEE. The germline V and J ends were trimmed by 7 bases and 5 bases, with 18 bases remaining between them. CDR3 amino acids: CASRKGDLLTGELFF. CDR3 DNA sequence: TGTGCCAGCCGGAAGGGGGACCTTTTGACCGGGGAGCTGTTTTTT.

This clonotype was seen at least ten times. The gene calls are TRBV12-3 or TRBV12-4 and TRBJ2-7; the D gene is possibly TRBD1 (5 bases). V lost 4 bases and J lost 0, with 7 bases in between. CDR3 length: 13 amino acids. The CDR3 sequence is CASSWTNSYEQYF. CDR3 coding DNA: TGTGCCAGCAGTTGGACAAACTCCTACGAGCAGTACTTC.